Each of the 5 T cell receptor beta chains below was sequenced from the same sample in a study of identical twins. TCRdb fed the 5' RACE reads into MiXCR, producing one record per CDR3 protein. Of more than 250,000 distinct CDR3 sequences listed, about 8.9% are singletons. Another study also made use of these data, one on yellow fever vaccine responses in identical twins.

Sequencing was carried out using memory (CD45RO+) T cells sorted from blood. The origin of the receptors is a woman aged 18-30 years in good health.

CDR3 nucleotide sequence: TGTGCCAGCAGCGGAGAGGGAAGCTCCTACAATGAGCAGTTCTTC. It codes for CASSGEGSSYNEQFF. V usage is TRBV2 and J usage is TRBJ2-1; D perhaps matches TRBD2 (5 bases). V shed 6 bases and J shed 0 bases, with 12 bases lying between them. The CDR3 spans 15 residues. Germline V gene sequence: CDR1 SNHLY, CDR2 FYNNEI. The full variable domain, its missing parts supplied by reference TRBV2 and TRBJ2-1, is EPEVTQTPSHQVTQMGQEVILRCVPISNHLYFYWYRQILGQKVEFLVSFYNNEISEKSEIFDDQFSVERPDGSNFTLKIRSTKLEDSAMYFCASSGEGSSYNEQFFGPGTRLTVL.

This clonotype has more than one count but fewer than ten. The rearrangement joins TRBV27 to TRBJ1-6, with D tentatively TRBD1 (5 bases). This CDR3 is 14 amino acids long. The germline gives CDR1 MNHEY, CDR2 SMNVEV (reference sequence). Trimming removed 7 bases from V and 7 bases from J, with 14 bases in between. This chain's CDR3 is CASTRGVRNSPLHF. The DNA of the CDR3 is TGTGCCAGCACTCGGGGGGTAAGGAATTCACCCCTCCACTTT.

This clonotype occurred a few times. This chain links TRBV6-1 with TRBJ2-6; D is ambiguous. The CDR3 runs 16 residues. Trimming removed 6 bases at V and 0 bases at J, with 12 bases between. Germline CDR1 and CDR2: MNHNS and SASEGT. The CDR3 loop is CASSPTSRSGANVLTF. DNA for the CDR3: TGTGCCAGCAGCCCCACCAGTCGCTCTGGGGCCAACGTCCTGACTTTC.

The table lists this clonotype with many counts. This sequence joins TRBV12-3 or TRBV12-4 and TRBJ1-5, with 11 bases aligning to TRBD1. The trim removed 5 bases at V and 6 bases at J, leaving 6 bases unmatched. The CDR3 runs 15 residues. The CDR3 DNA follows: TGTGCCAGCAGTCCCGGGACAGGGGGTAGTCAGCCCCAGCATTTT. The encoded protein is CASSPGTGGSQPQHF.

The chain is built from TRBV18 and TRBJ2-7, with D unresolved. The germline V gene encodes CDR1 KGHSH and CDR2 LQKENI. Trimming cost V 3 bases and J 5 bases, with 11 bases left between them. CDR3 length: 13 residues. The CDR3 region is CASSPLLGDEQYF. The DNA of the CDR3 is TGTGCCAGCTCACCTTTACTTGGGGACGAGCAGTACTTC. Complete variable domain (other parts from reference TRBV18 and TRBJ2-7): NAGVMQNPRHLVRRRGQEARLRCSPMKGHSHVYWYRQLPEEGLKFMVYLQKENIIDESGMPKERFSAEFPKEGPSILRIQQVVRGDSAAYFCASSPLLGDEQYFGPGTRLTVT.